The 23 T cell receptor beta chains below were found in one sample sequenced in a study of PD-1 blockade in classical Hodgkin lymphoma (dated by TCRdb to about 2020). Sample time point, as interpreted from the label and publication: cycle 1 day 1 (C1D1), immediately before nivolumab initiation. All trial patients had relapsed after autologous stem cell transplantation, with cohorts A, B and C differing in prior brentuximab vedotin exposure. Libraries came from the immunoSEQ multiplex PCR assay. This is the immuneACCESS table as TCRdb keeps it, with only in-frame sequences that have V and J called. A part of the clones is gone; compared with another copy, unresolved V genes explain less than half, and the rest is unexplained. The sample data list tens of thousands of clones, and just over 90% of these were observed just once. Of the sample, around 8.5% falls within the top ten clones. The material sequenced was peripheral blood mononuclear cells (PBMCs), taken at baseline. These receptors all come from a human donor with classical Hodgkin lymphoma.

The genes are TRBV19 and TRBJ2-7; D unclear. This CDR3 contains 12 residues. V lost 6 bases and J 6 bases, leaving 12 bases between the germline ends. CDR1 is LNHDA, CDR2 SQIVND, per germline (reference sequence). The CDR3 nucleotides read TGTGCCAGTAGCTCCAACGACGGCGAGCAGTACTTC. Translating gives CASSSNDGEQYF.

This clone was recorded once. J is TRBJ2-1 and V is TRBV7-6, with TRBD1 identical over 8 bases. Losses at the gene ends were 5 bases for V and 5 bases for J; bases not matched to a gene: 5. This CDR3 contains 14 residues. Per germline, CDR1 SGHVS and CDR2 FNYEAQ. The CDR3 protein is CASSPGQDHNEQFF. The CDR3 bases are TGTGCCAGCAGCCCGGGACAGGACCACAATGAGCAGTTCTTC.

The V call is TRBV5-1, the J call TRBJ2-4; tentative D call: TRBD2 (6 bases). This CDR3 is built from 16 residues. From germline, CDR1 is SGHRS and CDR2 YFSETQ. V dropped 4 bases and J dropped 2 bases, with 16 bases sitting between them. The CDR3 region has the DNA TGCGCCAGCAGCCCGCGGGGAGGAGGAACCAAAAACATTCAGTACTTC. Amino acids: CASSPRGGGTKNIQYF.

DNA of the CDR3: TGTGCCAGCCTAGGTCGGGGGTTGTCCTACAATGAGCAGTTCTTC. Its translation: CASLGRGLSYNEQFF. The chain has TRBV27 and TRBJ2-1; possible D gene TRBD2, 6 bases. Germline assignment: CDR1 MNHEY and CDR2 SMNVEV (reference sequence). Deletions cut 8 bases from V and 1 base from J, with 15 bases between. This CDR3 has 15 residues.

The chain carries TRBV6-5 and TRBJ1-2; D might be TRBD1 (5 bases). Deletions cut 0 bases from V and 5 bases from J, with 13 bases between. This CDR3 has 15 residues. Per germline, CDR1 MNHEY and CDR2 SVGAGI. The CDR3 spells CASSYSGTPSYGYTF. DNA for the CDR3: TGTGCCAGCAGTTACTCGGGGACCCCCTCTTATGGCTACACCTTC.

Written as DNA, the CDR3 is TGTGCTAGTGGTTTGGTGGACACAGGGATTGGGGACTCTGGAAACACCATATATTTT. It specifies CASGLVDTGIGDSGNTIYF. The chain uses TRBV12-5 and TRBJ1-3, with TRBD1 as a possible D gene (6 bases). This CDR3 has 19 amino acids. V was pared by 0 bases and J by 0 bases, with 18 bases between. Germline assignment: CDR1 LGHNT and CDR2 FRNRAP. The full variable domain, rest sourced from reference TRBV12-5 and TRBJ1-3, is DARVTQTPRHKVTEMGQEVTMRCQPILGHNTVFWYRQTMMQGLELLAYFRNRAPLDDSGMPKDRFSAEMPDATLATLKIQPSEPRDSAVYFCASGLVDTGIGDSGNTIYFGEGSWLTVV.

V gene TRBV21-1 combines with J gene TRBJ2-5. TRBV21-1 is designated a pseudogene. The CDR3 totals 14 residues. CDR3 residues: CASSKVGWQETQYF. DNA of the CDR3: TGTGCCAGCAGCAAAGTTGGTTGGCAAGAGACCCAGTACTTC.

V and J are TRBV7-9 and TRBJ1-2; the D is unclear. The CDR3 extends over 14 amino acids. The germline V gene encodes CDR1 SEHNR and CDR2 FQNEAQ (reference sequence). V was shortened by 5 bases and J by 5 bases, with 15 bases between the two germline ends. The CDR3 DNA sequence: TGTGCCAGCAGCCCCCTTGTCGACGTGTATGGCTACACCTTC. Amino acids: CASSPLVDVYGYTF.

The chain carries TRBV21-1 and TRBJ1-5; the table gives TRBD1 as D, unverified against the DNA. TRBV21-1 counts as a pseudogene. The CDR3 runs to 17 residues. This CDR3 is CASPGTGAPHSNQPQHF. In nucleotides, the CDR3 is TGTGCCAGCCCCGGGACAGGGGCCCCTCATAGCAATCAGCCCCAGCATTTT.

The chain recombines TRBV7-8 with TRBJ2-7, with TRBD2 identical over 7 bases. CDR1 and CDR2 (germline): SGHVS, FQNEAQ. The V gene end was trimmed by 1 base and the J gene end by 6 bases; junction bases not matched to a gene: 9. The CDR3 spans 15 residues. The CDR3 protein is CASSLVGLEAVEQYF. CDR3 DNA: TGTGCCAGCAGCTTAGTAGGACTAGAAGCGGTCGAGCAGTACTTC.

The chain combines TRBV5-1 with TRBJ1-4; no definite D call. With 0 bases removed from V and 2 bases from J, the gap between germline ends came to 14 bases. From germline, CDR1 is SGHRS and CDR2 YFSETQ. The CDR3 is 17 amino acids. This chain's CDR3 is CASSLGQYLSTNEKLFF. The CDR3 DNA is TGCGCCAGCAGCTTGGGTCAGTACCTCTCTACTAATGAAAAACTGTTTTTT.

The chain joins TRBV18 to TRBJ2-7; D is ambiguous. The CDR3 totals 14 residues. V was pared by 3 bases and J by 7 bases, with 16 bases between. Germline CDR1 reads KGHSH; CDR2 reads LQKENI. CDR3 region: CASSPPGVLREQYF. CDR3 nucleotide sequence: TGTGCCAGCTCACCCCCCGGAGTCCTACGTGAGCAGTACTTC.

This chain links TRBV2 with TRBJ2-7; 9 nucleotides match TRBD2. CDR1 and CDR2 from the germline V gene are SNHLY and FYNNEI. V was pared by 7 bases and J by 3 bases, with 7 bases of the junction left unmatched. The CDR3 length is 14 residues. The CDR3 bases are TGTGCCAGCACCGGGACTAGCCGCCACTACGAGCAGTACTTC. Translating gives CASTGTSRHYEQYF.

The chain employs TRBV29-1 and TRBJ2-1; TRBD1 might be the D (6 bases). The CDR3 sequence is 13 residues long. CDR1 is SQVTM and CDR2 is ANQGSEA in the germline V gene. Trimming removed 7 bases from V and 5 bases from J, with 15 bases in between. The chain's CDR3 is CSGTRDIDNEQFF. The CDR3 bases are TGCAGCGGCACCCGGGACATCGACAATGAGCAGTTCTTC.

The V and J genes are TRBV2 and TRBJ1-1; no firm D call. Per the germline V gene, CDR1 is SNHLY and CDR2 is FYNNEI. Deletions cut 4 bases from V and 6 bases from J, with 9 bases between. CDR3 length: 12 residues. CDR3 DNA: TGTGCCAGCAGTGCTGGCACCCCTGAAGCTTTCTTT. It specifies CASSAGTPEAFF. Full variable domain (rest looked up from reference TRBV2 and TRBJ1-1): EPEVTQTPSHQVTQMGQEVILRCVPISNHLYFYWYRQILGQKVEFLVSFYNNEISEKSEIFDDQFSVERPDGSNFTLKIRSTKLEDSAMYFCASSAGTPEAFFGQGTRLTVV.

The CDR3 region is CASSQELLAGDNEQFF. Here the CDR3 DNA reads TGTGCCAGCAGCCAAGAACTCCTAGCGGGAGACAATGAGCAGTTCTTC. This sequence joins TRBV14 and TRBJ2-1, with 10 bases aligning to TRBD2. The germline V gene encodes CDR1 SGHDN and CDR2 FVKESK. The CDR3 loop spans 16 amino acids. The V segment lost 0 bases and the J segment 5 bases; nucleotides outside the gene matches: 4.

The V call is TRBV25-1, the J call TRBJ2-7, with 7 bases lining up with TRBD2. Germline values: CDR1 MGHDK, CDR2 SYGVNS. The length of the CDR3 is 18 residues. J lost 4 bases, V lost 5 bases, and 20 bases had no gene match. CDR3 bases: TGTGCCAGCAGTAATCTAGGGCTAGCGGTAAACTCGGGGTACGAGCAGTACTTC. Its protein product is CASSNLGLAVNSGYEQYF.

The DNA for the CDR3 is TGTGCCAGCAGTTTACCCGGGACCTCGAGCCTCTACGAGCAGTACTTC. Its translation: CASSLPGTSSLYEQYF. The chain has TRBV28 and TRBJ2-7; D may match TRBD1 or TRBD2 (5 bases each). V lost 2 bases, J lost 3 bases, and 17 bases lay in between. CDR3 size: 16 residues. Germline V gene data show CDR1 as MDHEN and CDR2 as SYDVKM.

This chain's CDR3 is CASSPRLTTISTDTQYF. Written as DNA, the CDR3 is TGTGCCAGCAGCCCCCGACTGACTACAATAAGCACAGATACGCAGTATTTT. The rearrangement links TRBV7-2 to TRBJ2-3, with D tentatively TRBD2 (5 bases). V lost 5 bases and J 0 bases, leaving 18 bases between the germline ends. CDR3 size: 17 residues. Germline CDR1 and CDR2: SGHTA and FQGNSA. Full variable domain (outside the CDR3, taken from reference TRBV7-2 and TRBJ2-3): GAGVSQSPSNKVTEKGKDVELRCDPISGHTALYWYRQSLGQGLEFLIYFQGNSAPDKSGLPSDRFSAERTGGSVSTLTIQRTQQEDSAVYLCASSPRLTTISTDTQYFGPGTRLTVL.

Only one count was recorded for this clone. The J gene is TRBJ1-2, the V gene TRBV7-9; D is ambiguous. CDR3 length: 12 residues. Germline values: CDR1 SEHNR, CDR2 FQNEAQ (reference sequence). V dropped 5 bases and J dropped 3 bases, with 7 bases sitting between them. CDR3 in amino acids: CASSARDYGYTF. The CDR3 DNA sequence: TGTGCCAGCAGCGCCCGGGACTATGGCTACACCTTC.

V is TRBV6-6 and J is TRBJ1-1, with D unresolved. This CDR3 is 15 amino acids long. CDR1 is MNHNY and CDR2 is SVGAGI in the germline V gene (reference sequence). Deletions cut 0 bases from V and 1 base from J, with 9 bases between. CDR3 region: CASSYSGSSNTEAFF. The CDR3 nucleotides read TGTGCCAGCAGTTACTCAGGGTCTTCGAACACTGAAGCTTTCTTT.

This chain links TRBV4-1 with TRBJ2-5, with 7 bases lining up with TRBD2. The V and J ends lost 2 bases and 5 bases, in that order; junction bases with no gene match: 11. Germline V gene data show CDR1 as MGHRA and CDR2 as YSYEKL. This CDR3 comprises 16 residues. This chain's CDR3 is CASSQLGGTTGETQYF. In DNA form, the CDR3 reads TGCGCCAGCAGCCAACTGGGGGGGACCACGGGGGAGACCCAGTACTTC.

CDR3 in amino acids: CASSFRRRETTDTQYF. For the CDR3, the DNA is TGTGCCAGCAGTTTTCGTCGGCGGGAGACAACAGATACGCAGTATTTT. V is TRBV27 and J is TRBJ2-3, with 7 nucleotides matching TRBD2. V trimming: 3 bases; J trimming: 3 bases; junction bases outside the gene matches: 9. The CDR3 contains 16 residues. Per germline, CDR1 MNHEY and CDR2 SMNVEV (reference sequence).